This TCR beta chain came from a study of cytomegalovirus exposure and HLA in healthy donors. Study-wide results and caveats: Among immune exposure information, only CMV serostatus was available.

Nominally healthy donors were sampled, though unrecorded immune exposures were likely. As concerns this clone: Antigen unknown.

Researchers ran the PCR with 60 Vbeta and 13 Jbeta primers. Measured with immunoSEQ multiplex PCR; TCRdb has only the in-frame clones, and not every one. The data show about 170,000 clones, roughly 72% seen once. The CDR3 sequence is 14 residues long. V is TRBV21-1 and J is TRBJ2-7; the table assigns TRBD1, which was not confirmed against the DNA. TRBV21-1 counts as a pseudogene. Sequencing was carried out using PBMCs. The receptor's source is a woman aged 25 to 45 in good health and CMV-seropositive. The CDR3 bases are TGTGCCAGCAGCAAAGCAGAGACAACCTACGAGCAGTACTTC. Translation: CASSKAETTYEQYF.